A single TCR beta chain is shown here with its context. Its antigen is currently unknown. Donors comprised only Caucasian adults living in Nashville, Tennessee. This specimen belongs to a study of shared clonotypes between healthy human individuals. The study's findings and limits: All-four-donor shared clonotypes had higher generation probabilities than non-shared clonotypes did.

An even split of each subset's genomic DNA across several immunoSEQ plates was performed. Sequencing was performed with immunoSEQ multiplex PCR; in TCRdb, only in-frame clones are kept and a portion is missing. The sample holds over 1.4 million clones, 95% to 97% seen once. This CDR3 comprises 13 residues. Germline CDR1 and CDR2: SEHNR and FQNEAQ (reference sequence). Trimming cost V 9 bases and J 3 bases, with 12 bases left between them. V is TRBV7-9 and J is TRBJ2-1; perhaps D is TRBD1 or TRBD2 (5 bases each). This receptor was taken from a young man in good health. Sequencing was carried out using naive CD4+ T cells sorted from blood. Noted subset: CD45RA+ positively selected. The CDR3 is CASTGTNYNEQFF. The CDR3 nucleotides are TGTGCCAGTACCGGGACCAACTACAATGAGCAGTTCTTC. The whole variable domain, remainder taken from reference TRBV7-9 and TRBJ2-1, is DTGVSQNPRHKITKRGQNVTFRCDPISEHNRLYWYRQTLGQGPEFLTYFQNEAQLEKSRLLSDRFSAERPKGSFSTLEIQRTEQGDSAMYLCASTGTNYNEQFFGPGTRLTVL.